Listed here are 4 T cell receptor beta chains from one sample, sequenced in a study of T cell responses to AZD1222 COVID-19 vaccine. Only in-frame clones appear in the TCRdb table, and some are missing; sequencing was by immunoSEQ multiplex PCR. Among about 150,000 clones listed, more than 90% were seen once. Sample: peripheral blood, taken 28 days after the second AZD1222 dose. The receptors come from an adult who received the AZD1222 COVID-19 vaccine.

The chain uses TRBV6-2 or TRBV6-3 and TRBJ2-1; D gene uncertain. The CDR3 extends over 15 amino acids. Germline V gene data show CDR1 as MNHEY and CDR2 as SVGEGT. V was trimmed by 5 bases and J by 9 bases, leaving 20 bases between them. This CDR3 reads CASSDPVLGGSEQFF. Written as DNA, the CDR3 is TGTGCCAGCAGTGACCCGGTTTTAGGTGGCAGTGAGCAGTTCTTC.

V is TRBV27 and J is TRBJ1-2; tentative D call: TRBD1 (5 bases). V lost 6 bases and J 1 base, leaving 9 bases between the germline ends. Germline lookup yields CDR1 MNHEY and CDR2 SMNVEV (reference sequence). CDR3 length: 13 amino acids. The CDR3 coding sequence is TGTGCCAGCAGACCCCAGGGTAACTATGGCTACACCTTC. Translated: CASRPQGNYGYTF.

This chain links TRBV7-9 with TRBJ2-7; TRBD2 matches at 7 bases. J lost 4 bases, V lost 2 bases, and 8 bases had no gene match. The CDR3 runs to 15 residues. Per the germline V gene, CDR1 is SEHNR and CDR2 is FQNEAQ (reference sequence). As DNA, the CDR3 is TGTGCCAGCAGCTTAAGGACTAGAGATCGGTACGAGCAGTACTTC. Amino acids: CASSLRTRDRYEQYF. Using reference TRBV7-9 and TRBJ2-7 for the parts outside the CDR3, the full variable domain is DTGVSQNPRHKITKRGQNVTFRCDPISEHNRLYWYRQTLGQGPEFLTYFQNEAQLEKSRLLSDRFSAERPKGSFSTLEIQRTEQGDSAMYLCASSLRTRDRYEQYFGPGTRLTVT.

V usage is TRBV10-1 and J usage is TRBJ2-7; D may be TRBD2 (6 bases). The CDR3 spans 13 residues. Trimming left V 4 bases short and J 4 bases short, with 11 bases between. Per germline, CDR1 WNHNN and CDR2 SYGVQD (reference sequence). CDR3 DNA: TGCGCCAGCAGTGGGACTACTAAATACGAGCAGTACTTC. Residues: CASSGTTKYEQYF.